One sample yielded the 12 T cell receptor beta chains listed below, sequenced in a study of T cell responses to AZD1222 COVID-19 vaccine. Assay used: immunoSEQ multiplex PCR; TCRdb lists only in-frame clones, some missing. The data hold 150,000 or so clones, with roughly nine tenths observed a single time. The sequencing here drew on peripheral blood, taken on day 0 of AZD1222 vaccination. The receptors stem from an adult in good health.

This chain joins TRBV7-9 and TRBJ2-2; 7 bases are a match to TRBD1. CDR1 and CDR2 from the germline V gene are SEHNR and FQNEAQ (reference sequence). The J segment lost 1 base and the V segment lost 3 bases, leaving 5 bases of the junction unmatched. CDR3 length equals 16 residues. This chain's CDR3 is CASSFRDSRNTGELFF. The CDR3, as DNA: TGTGCCAGCAGCTTCCGGGACAGTAGGAACACCGGGGAGCTGTTTTTT.

The V gene is TRBV7-2, the J gene TRBJ1-6; 10 nucleotides match TRBD1. J was trimmed by 4 bases and V by 1 base; bases with no gene match: 4. The germline V gene encodes CDR1 SGHTA and CDR2 FQGNSA. There are 17 residues in the CDR3. The DNA for the CDR3 is TGTGCCAGCAGCTTAGTTCTGGGACAGGGGTATAATTCACCCCTCCACTTT. Its translation is CASSLVLGQGYNSPLHF.

V gene TRBV6-5 combines with J gene TRBJ1-1, with no clear D. This CDR3 region has 13 residues. Germline CDR1 and CDR2: MNHEY and SVGAGI. The germline V and J ends were trimmed by 6 bases and 1 base, with 9 bases remaining between them. CDR3 coding DNA: TGTGCCAGCAGCCAAAGACAGAACACTGAAGCTTTCTTT. This translates into CASSQRQNTEAFF.

This chain joins TRBV7-2 and TRBJ1-1, with D uncertain. CDR1 and CDR2 from the germline V gene are SGHTA and FQGNSA. The germline V and J ends were trimmed by 5 bases and 5 bases, with 18 bases remaining between them. The length of the CDR3 is 15 residues. In nucleotides, the CDR3 is TGTGCCAGCAGCCTAAAGACACCCCTAGGGACTGAAGCTTTCTTT. Its protein is CASSLKTPLGTEAFF.

V is TRBV7-8 and J is TRBJ1-1; 10 bases are a match to TRBD1. The CDR3 sequence is 14 residues long. Germline V CDR1 and CDR2: SGHVS, FQNEAQ. J lost 4 bases, V lost 5 bases, and 4 bases had no gene match. CDR3 coding DNA: TGTGCCAGCAGCACGAGGACAGGGGGCACTGAAGCTTTCTTT. This gives the protein CASSTRTGGTEAFF.

The chain combines TRBV20-1 with TRBJ1-4; tentative D call: TRBD1 (6 bases). From germline, CDR1 is DFQATT and CDR2 SNEGSKA (reference sequence). The CDR3 totals 15 residues. Trimming cost V 3 bases and J 7 bases, with 18 bases left between them. The CDR3 region is CSASPFNRDGEKLFF. The CDR3 coding sequence is TGCAGTGCTAGTCCTTTCAACAGGGATGGTGAAAAACTGTTTTTT.

The table lists this clone with a few counts. The rearrangement links TRBV6-2 or TRBV6-3 to TRBJ2-7, with 8 bases fitting TRBD1. After removal of 6 bases from V and 7 bases from J, the junction contained 8 bases not matched to a gene. The germline V gene has CDR1 MNHEY and CDR2 SVGEGT. The CDR3 length is 13 residues. The CDR3 region has the DNA TGTGCCAGCAGCTCGGACAGGGTGGGGGAGCAGTACTTC. Its protein product is CASSSDRVGEQYF.

The chain combines TRBV28 with TRBJ1-5; perhaps TRBD1 as D (6 bases). CDR3 length: 14 amino acids. Germline V gene sequence: CDR1 MDHEN, CDR2 SYDVKM. Deletions cut 6 bases from V and 5 bases from J, with 14 bases between. The CDR3 loop is CASSLLEGDQPQHF. The CDR3 coding sequence is TGTGCCAGCAGCCTTCTCGAGGGGGATCAGCCCCAGCATTTT.

The chain links TRBV10-3 to TRBJ1-5, with TRBD1 as a possible D gene (5 bases). Germline CDR1 ENHRY, CDR2 SYGVKD. V was cut by 3 bases and J by 2 bases, with 11 bases left in between. This CDR3 is 15 amino acids long. CDR3 in amino acids: CAISDRGGGNQPQHF. The CDR3 region has the DNA TGTGCCATCAGTGACCGGGGCGGGGGCAATCAGCCCCAGCATTTT.

The chain carries TRBV18 and TRBJ2-7, with TRBD2 matching 9 bases. Germline CDR1 KGHSH, CDR2 LQKENI. This CDR3 region has 15 residues. V was clipped by 6 bases and J by 7 bases; unmatched bases: 13. This chain's CDR3 is CASSPPDLAGKEQYF. The CDR3 bases are TGTGCCAGCTCTCCGCCCGATCTAGCGGGGAAGGAGCAGTACTTC.

This clone occurred a few times. The chain couples TRBV19 to TRBJ2-1; the match to TRBD1 covers 9 bases. The CDR3 length is 13 residues. Losses at the gene ends were 11 bases for V and 4 bases for J; bases not matched to a gene: 6. From germline, CDR1 is LNHDA and CDR2 SQIVND (reference sequence). CDR3 residues: CAGGQGWYNEQFF. In nucleotides, the CDR3 is TGTGCCGGAGGACAGGGGTGGTACAATGAGCAGTTCTTC. Using reference TRBV19 and TRBJ2-1 for the parts outside the CDR3, the full variable domain is DGGITQSPKYLFRKEGQNVTLSCEQNLNHDAMYWYRQDPGQGLRLIYYSQIVNDFQKGDIAEGYSVSREKKESFPLTVTSAQKNPTAFYLCAGGQGWYNEQFFGPGTRLTVL.

The rearrangement links TRBV2 to TRBJ2-5, with a tentative D call TRBD2 (5 bases). This CDR3 contains 13 residues. V shed 6 bases and J shed 2 bases, with 10 bases lying between them. Germline V gives CDR1 SNHLY, CDR2 FYNNEI. CDR3 amino acids: CASSLDFQETQYF. DNA of the CDR3: TGTGCCAGCAGCTTGGACTTTCAAGAGACCCAGTACTTC.